The clone carrying this TCR beta chain was found many times. What it recognizes is unknown. The data originate from a study of spatial heterogeneity in lung cancer. The overall study: More than 8.5 raw reads, on average, carried each unique TCR and UMI combination.

CDR3 length: 13 amino acids. Germline CDR1 SGHVS, CDR2 FNYEAQ. With 1 base removed from V and 4 bases from J, the gap between germline ends came to 7 bases. On each TCR cDNA molecule, a unique molecular identifier was present. TCRdb analysed the 5' RACE reads with MiXCR anew, one entry per CDR3 protein. In the table there are about 42,000 distinct CDR3 sequences, roughly 7% of which are singletons. Time point given: sample taken at primary tumor resection. Material for sequencing was whole RNA from tumor, nontumor lung or frozen PBMC, left unsorted. Donors were fewer than 90 untreated early-stage non-small cell lung cancer patients. Findings of the study overall: Resection blood, more than follow-up blood, showed ubiquitous expanded tumor TCRs.

The source material was PBMCs, sampled at surgery. The source is a female donor with early-stage non-small cell lung cancer. The chain employs TRBV7-6 and TRBJ1-1; D is perhaps TRBD1 (5 bases). The CDR3, as DNA: TGTGCCAGCAGCTTAGGAGGGGTCACTGAAGCTTTCTTT. Encoded protein: CASSLGGVTEAFF.